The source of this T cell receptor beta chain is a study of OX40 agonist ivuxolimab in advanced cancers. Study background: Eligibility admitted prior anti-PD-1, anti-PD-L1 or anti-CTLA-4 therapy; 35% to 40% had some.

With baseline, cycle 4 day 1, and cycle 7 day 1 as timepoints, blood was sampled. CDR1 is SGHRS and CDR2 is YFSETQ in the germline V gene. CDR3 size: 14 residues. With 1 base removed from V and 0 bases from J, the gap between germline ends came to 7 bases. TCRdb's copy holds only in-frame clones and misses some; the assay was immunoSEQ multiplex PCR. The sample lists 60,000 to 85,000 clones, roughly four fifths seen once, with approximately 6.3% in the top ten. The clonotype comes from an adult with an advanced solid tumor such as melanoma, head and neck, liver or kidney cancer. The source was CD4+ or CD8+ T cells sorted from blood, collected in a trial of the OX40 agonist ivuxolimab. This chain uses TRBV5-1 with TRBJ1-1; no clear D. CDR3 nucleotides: TGCGCCAGCAGCTTGCAGGCCATGAACACTGAAGCTTTCTTT. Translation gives CASSLQAMNTEAFF.